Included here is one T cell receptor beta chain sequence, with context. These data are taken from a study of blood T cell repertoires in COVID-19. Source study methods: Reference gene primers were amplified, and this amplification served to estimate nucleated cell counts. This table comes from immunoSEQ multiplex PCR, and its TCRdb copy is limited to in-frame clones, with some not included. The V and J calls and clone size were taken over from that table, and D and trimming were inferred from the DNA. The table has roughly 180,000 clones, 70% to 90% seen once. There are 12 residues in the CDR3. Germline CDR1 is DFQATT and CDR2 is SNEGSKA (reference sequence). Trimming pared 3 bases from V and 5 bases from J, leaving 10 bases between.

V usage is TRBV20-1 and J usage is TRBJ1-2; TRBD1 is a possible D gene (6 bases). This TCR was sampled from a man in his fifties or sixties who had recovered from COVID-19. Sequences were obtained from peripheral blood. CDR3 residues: CSASNQGYGYTF. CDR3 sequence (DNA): TGCAGTGCTAGTAACCAGGGGTATGGCTACACCTTC.